This TCR beta chain was captured by sequencing in a study of technical replicates of blood from a handful of donors. TCRdb's table, derived via immunoSEQ multiplex PCR, lists solely in-frame clones and lacks some. The data contain around 100,000 clones, approximately 94% of them singletons. The sequenced sample was T cells isolated from PBMCs. The receptor was isolated from a human donor in good health.

This chain's CDR3 is CASSTTLNIYEQYF. CDR3 nucleotides: TGTGCCAGCAGTACTACCCTTAATATCTACGAGCAGTACTTC. The chain joins TRBV6-5 to TRBJ2-7; no clear D gene. Between the trimmed V and J ends, which lost 5 bases and 3 bases, there was a span of 14 bases. The V gene's germline CDR1 is MNHEY and CDR2 SVGAGI. The CDR3 contains 14 residues.